This T cell receptor (beta chain) was obtained from a study of blood T cell repertoires in COVID-19. About the study: Some COVID-19 samples were acute and others convalescent; all came from the United States, Italy and Spain. In each case, the material was cDNA or gDNA derived from T cells, B-cell-depleted T cells, or PBMCs.

Assay used: immunoSEQ multiplex PCR; TCRdb lists only in-frame clones, some missing. The sample has roughly 200,000 clones; more than 75% are singletons. The V gene lost 4 bases and the J gene lost 6 bases, with 8 bases spanning the gap. The V gene's germline CDR1 is MNHEY and CDR2 SVGAGI. The CDR3 totals 12 residues. Sequencing input: peripheral blood. This TCR was sampled from a person between 65 and 80 years old with COVID-19, enrolled during active disease. The chain carries TRBV6-5 and TRBJ2-3; D unresolved. The CDR3 DNA reads as TGTGCCAGCAGTTCTCCGGGTGATACGCAGTATTTT. It translates to CASSSPGDTQYF.